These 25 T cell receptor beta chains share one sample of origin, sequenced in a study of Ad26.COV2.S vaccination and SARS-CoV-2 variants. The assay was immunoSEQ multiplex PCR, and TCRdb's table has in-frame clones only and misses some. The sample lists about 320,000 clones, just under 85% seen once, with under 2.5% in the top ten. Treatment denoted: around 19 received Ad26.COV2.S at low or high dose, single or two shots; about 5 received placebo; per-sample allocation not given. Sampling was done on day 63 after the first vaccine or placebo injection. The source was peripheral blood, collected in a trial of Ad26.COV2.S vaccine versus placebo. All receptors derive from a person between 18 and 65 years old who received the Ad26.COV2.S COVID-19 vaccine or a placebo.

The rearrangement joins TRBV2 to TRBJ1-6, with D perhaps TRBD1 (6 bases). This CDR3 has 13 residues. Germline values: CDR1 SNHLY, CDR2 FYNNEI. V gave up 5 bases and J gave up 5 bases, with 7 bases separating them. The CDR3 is CASSWGHNSPLHF. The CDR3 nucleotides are TGTGCCAGCAGTTGGGGGCATAATTCACCCCTCCACTTT.

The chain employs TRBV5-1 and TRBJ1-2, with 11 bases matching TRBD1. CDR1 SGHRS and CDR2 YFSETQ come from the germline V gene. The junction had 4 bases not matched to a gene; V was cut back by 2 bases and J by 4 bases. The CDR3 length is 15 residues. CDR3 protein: CASSFGQGAAYGYTF. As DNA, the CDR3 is TGCGCCAGCAGCTTCGGACAGGGGGCAGCCTATGGCTACACCTTC.

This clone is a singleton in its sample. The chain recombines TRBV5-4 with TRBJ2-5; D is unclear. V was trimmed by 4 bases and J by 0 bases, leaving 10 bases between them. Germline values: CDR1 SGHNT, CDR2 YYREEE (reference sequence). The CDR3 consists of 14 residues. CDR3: CASSPLRDQETQYF. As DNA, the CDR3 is TGTGCCAGCAGCCCCCTAAGGGACCAAGAGACCCAGTACTTC.

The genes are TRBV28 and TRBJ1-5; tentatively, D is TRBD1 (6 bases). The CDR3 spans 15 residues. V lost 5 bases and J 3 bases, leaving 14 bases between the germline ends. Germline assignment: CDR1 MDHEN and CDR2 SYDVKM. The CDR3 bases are TGTGCCAGCAGTCAGACAGGAGCGTACAATCAGCCCCAGCATTTT. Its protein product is CASSQTGAYNQPQHF.

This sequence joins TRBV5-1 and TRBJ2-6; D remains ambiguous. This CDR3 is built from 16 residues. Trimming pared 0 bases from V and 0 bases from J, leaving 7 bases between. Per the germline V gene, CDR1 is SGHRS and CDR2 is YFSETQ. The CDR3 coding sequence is TGCGCCAGCAGCTTGGCTCCAGACTCTGGGGCCAACGTCCTGACTTTC. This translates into CASSLAPDSGANVLTF.

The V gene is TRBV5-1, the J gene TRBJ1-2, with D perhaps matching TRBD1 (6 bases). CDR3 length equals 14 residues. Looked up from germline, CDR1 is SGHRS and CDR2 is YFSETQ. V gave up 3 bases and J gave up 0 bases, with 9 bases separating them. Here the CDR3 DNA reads TGCGCCAGCAGCTCACAGGGTACTAACTATGGCTACACCTTC. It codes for CASSSQGTNYGYTF.

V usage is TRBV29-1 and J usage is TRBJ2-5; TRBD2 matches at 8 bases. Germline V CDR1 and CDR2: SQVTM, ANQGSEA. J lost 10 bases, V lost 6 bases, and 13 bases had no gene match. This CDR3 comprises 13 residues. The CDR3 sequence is CSVTSGFRLGQYF. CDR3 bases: TGCAGCGTCACTAGCGGTTTCCGATTGGGCCAGTACTTC.

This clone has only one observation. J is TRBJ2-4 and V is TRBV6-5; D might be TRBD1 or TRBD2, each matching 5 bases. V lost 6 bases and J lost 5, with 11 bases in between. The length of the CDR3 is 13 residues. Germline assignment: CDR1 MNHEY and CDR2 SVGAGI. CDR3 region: CASSTGLENIQYF. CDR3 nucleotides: TGTGCCAGCAGCACGGGGCTTGAAAACATTCAGTACTTC.

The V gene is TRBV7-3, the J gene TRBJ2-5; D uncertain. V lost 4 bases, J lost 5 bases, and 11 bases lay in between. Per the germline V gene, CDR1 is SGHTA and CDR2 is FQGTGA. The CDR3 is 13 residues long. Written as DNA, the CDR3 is TGTGCCAGCAGCTCGCACTTGTTGGAGACCCAGTACTTC. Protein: CASSSHLLETQYF.

In DNA, the CDR3 is TGTGCCAGCAGCCGAACGGGGACAGGGGACAATCAGCCCCAGCATTTT. It yields the protein CASSRTGTGDNQPQHF. The rearrangement joins TRBV4-2 to TRBJ1-5; 10 bases match TRBD1. Germline V gene sequence: CDR1 LGHNA, CDR2 YNFKEQ. V lost 4 bases to trimming and J lost 3 bases; unmatched junction nucleotides: 6. The CDR3 consists of 16 residues.

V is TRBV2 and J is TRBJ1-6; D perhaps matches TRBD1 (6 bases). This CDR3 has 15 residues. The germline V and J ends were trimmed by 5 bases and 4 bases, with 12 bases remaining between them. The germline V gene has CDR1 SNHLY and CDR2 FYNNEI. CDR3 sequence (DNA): TGTGCCAGCAGTTACCAGGGGACGTATAATTCACCCCTCCACTTT. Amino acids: CASSYQGTYNSPLHF.

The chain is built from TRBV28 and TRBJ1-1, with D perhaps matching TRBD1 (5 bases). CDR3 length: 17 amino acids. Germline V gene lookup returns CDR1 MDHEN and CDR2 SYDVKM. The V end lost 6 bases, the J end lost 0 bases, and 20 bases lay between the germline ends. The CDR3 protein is CASSYGLGVGMNTEAFF. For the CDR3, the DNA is TGTGCCAGCAGCTATGGTTTAGGGGTGGGAATGAACACTGAAGCTTTCTTT.

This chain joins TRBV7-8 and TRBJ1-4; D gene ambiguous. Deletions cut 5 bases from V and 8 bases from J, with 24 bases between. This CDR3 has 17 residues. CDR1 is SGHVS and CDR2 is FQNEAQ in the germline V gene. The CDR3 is CASSTTPWSVGGEKLFF. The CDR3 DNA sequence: TGTGCCAGCAGCACTACTCCGTGGTCGGTGGGAGGGGAAAAACTGTTTTTT.

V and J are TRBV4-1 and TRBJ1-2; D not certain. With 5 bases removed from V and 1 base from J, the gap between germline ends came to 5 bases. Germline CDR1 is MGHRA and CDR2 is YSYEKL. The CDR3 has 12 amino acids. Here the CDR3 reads CASSSNNYGYTF. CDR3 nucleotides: TGCGCCAGCAGCTCAAATAACTATGGCTACACCTTC.

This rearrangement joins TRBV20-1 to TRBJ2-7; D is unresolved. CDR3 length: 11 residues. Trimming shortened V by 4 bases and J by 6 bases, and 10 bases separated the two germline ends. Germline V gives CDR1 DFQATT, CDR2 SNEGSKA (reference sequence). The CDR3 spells CSATVLAEQYF. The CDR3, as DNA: TGCAGTGCTACTGTCCTCGCCGAGCAGTACTTC.

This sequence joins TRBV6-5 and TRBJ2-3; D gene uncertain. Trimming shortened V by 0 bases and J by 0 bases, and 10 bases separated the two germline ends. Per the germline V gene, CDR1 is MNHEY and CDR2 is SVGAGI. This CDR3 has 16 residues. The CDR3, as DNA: TGTGCCAGCAGTTACTCTACCCCTCTGAGCACAGATACGCAGTATTTT. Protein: CASSYSTPLSTDTQYF.

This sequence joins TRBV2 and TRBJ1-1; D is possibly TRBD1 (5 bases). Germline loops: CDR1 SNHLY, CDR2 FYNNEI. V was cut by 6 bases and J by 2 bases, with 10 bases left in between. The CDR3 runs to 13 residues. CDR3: CASSEQENTEAFF. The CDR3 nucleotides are TGTGCCAGCAGCGAACAGGAAAACACTGAAGCTTTCTTT.

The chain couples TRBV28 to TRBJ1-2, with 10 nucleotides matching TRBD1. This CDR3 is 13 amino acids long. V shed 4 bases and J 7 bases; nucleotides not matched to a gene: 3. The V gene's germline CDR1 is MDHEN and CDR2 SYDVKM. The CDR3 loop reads CASSSGQGTGYTF. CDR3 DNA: TGTGCCAGCAGTTCGGGACAGGGGACTGGCTACACCTTC.

CDR3 sequence: CASIMTGDTGELFF. Here the CDR3 DNA reads TGTGCCAGCATCATGACAGGGGACACCGGGGAGCTGTTTTTT. V usage is TRBV7-9 and J usage is TRBJ2-2; TRBD1 aligns across 8 bases. Germline CDR1 reads SEHNR; CDR2 reads FQNEAQ (reference sequence). The CDR3 sequence is 14 residues long. With V trimmed by 7 bases and J by 3 bases, 4 bases remained unmatched.

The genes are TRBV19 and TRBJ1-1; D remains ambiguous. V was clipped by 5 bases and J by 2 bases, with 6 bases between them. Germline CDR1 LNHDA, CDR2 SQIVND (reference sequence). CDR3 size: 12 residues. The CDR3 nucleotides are TGTGCCAGTAGTGTATATAACACTGAAGCTTTCTTT. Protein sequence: CASSVYNTEAFF.

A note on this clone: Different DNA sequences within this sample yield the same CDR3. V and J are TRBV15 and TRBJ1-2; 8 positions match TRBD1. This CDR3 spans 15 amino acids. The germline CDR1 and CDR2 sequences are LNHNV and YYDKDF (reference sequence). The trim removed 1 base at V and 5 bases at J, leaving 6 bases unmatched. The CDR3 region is CATSRGGQGDYGYTF. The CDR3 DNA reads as TGTGCCACCAGCAGAGGAGGACAGGGAGATTATGGCTACACCTTC.

CDR3 nucleotides: TGTGCCAGCAGCCCGACAGGGGGCGGCAATCAGCCCCAGCATTTT. This codes for CASSPTGGGNQPQHF. This chain connects TRBV5-5 to TRBJ1-5, with 10 bases matching TRBD1. The V gene's germline CDR1 is SGHKS and CDR2 YYEKEE (reference sequence). The CDR3 is 15 residues long. V was clipped by 4 bases and J by 2 bases; unmatched bases: 3.

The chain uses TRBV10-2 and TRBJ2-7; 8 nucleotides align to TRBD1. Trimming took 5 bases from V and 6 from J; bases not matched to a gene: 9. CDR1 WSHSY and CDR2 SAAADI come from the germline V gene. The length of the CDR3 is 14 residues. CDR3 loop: CASSLTGGQGEQYF. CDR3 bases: TGCGCCAGCAGTCTAACAGGGGGGCAAGGCGAGCAGTACTTC.

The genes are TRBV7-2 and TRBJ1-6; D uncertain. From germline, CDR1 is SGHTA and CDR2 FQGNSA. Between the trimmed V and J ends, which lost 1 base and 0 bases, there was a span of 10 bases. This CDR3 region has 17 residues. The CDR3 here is CASSLVVGSSYNSPLHF. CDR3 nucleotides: TGTGCCAGCAGCTTAGTAGTCGGGAGCTCCTATAATTCACCCCTCCACTTT.

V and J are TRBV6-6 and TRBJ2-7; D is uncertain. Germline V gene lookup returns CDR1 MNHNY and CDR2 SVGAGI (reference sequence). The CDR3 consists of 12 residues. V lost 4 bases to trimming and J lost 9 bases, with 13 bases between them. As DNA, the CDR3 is TGTGCCAGCAGTTTCACAACACTGGGGCAGTACTTC. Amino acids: CASSFTTLGQYF.